A selection of T cell receptor beta chains follows, all from one sample in a study of T cell responses to AZD1222 COVID-19 vaccine. Libraries were prepared by immunoSEQ multiplex PCR; TCRdb keeps only in-frame clonotypes and omits some of them. Of 100,000 to 150,000 clones listed, less than 90% are singletons. The material was peripheral blood, obtained on day 0 of AZD1222 vaccination. These TCRs come from an adult in good health. Both conserved end residues are part of each CDR3. A D gene is named only where the DNA matches it firmly. Expanded clones are given a class, and other clones once, few, many or no size at all.

>TRBD1|NA|TRBV4-3|TRBJ1-2
CASSAGTGVGYTF
TGCGCCAGCAGCGCCGGGACAGGGGTTGGCTACACCTTC
>TRBD2|NA|TRBV7-2|TRBJ2-1
CASSPQRGGEQFF
TGTGCCAGCAGTCCTCAACGGGGGGGAGAGCAGTTCTTC
>NA|NA|TRBV7-8|TRBJ2-3
CASSLVTSTDTQYF
TGTGCCAGCAGCTTAGTAACGAGCACAGATACGCAGTATTTT
>NA|NA|TRBV18|TRBJ1-1
CASSPREDTEAFF
TGTGCCAGCTCACCTCGCGAGGACACTGAAGCTTTCTTT
>TRBD1|NA|TRBV6-6|TRBJ1-3
CASKNRGIEGNTIYF
TGTGCCAGCAAAAACAGGGGAATCGAGGGAAACACCATATATTTT
>TRBD1|NA|TRBV18|TRBJ2-6
CASSRAIQGVNSGANVLTF
TGTGCCAGCTCACGGGCGATACAGGGGGTCAACTCTGGGGCCAACGTCCTGACTTTC
>TRBD1|NA|TRBV2|TRBJ2-2
CASSDLGQRNTGELFF
TGTGCCAGCAGTGATCTGGGACAGCGGAACACCGGGGAGCTGTTTTTT
>NA|NA|TRBV19|TRBJ1-2
CASSRREGLYGYTF
TGTGCCAGTAGTCGACGGGAGGGCCTCTATGGCTACACCTTC
>NA|NA|TRBV7-2|TRBJ1-5
CASSGQGNNQPQHF
TGTGCCAGCAGCGGTCAGGGTAACAATCAGCCCCAGCATTTT
>NA|once|TRBV20-1|TRBJ1-1
CSASDWTDRDEAFF
TGCAGTGCTAGTGACTGGACAGATAGGGATGAAGCTTTCTTT
>NA|NA|TRBV5-1|TRBJ2-3
CASSLEQHTDTQYF
TGCGCCAGCAGCTTGGAACAGCACACAGATACGCAGTATTTT
>NA|NA|TRBV7-3|TRBJ2-6
CASSLQVNSGANVLTF
TGTGCCAGCAGCTTACAGGTTAACTCTGGGGCCAACGTCCTGACTTTC
>NA|NA|TRBV23-1|TRBJ2-1
CASSQSWRGETLNEQFF
TGCGCCAGCAGTCAATCTTGGCGCGGCGAGACCCTCAATGAGCAGTTCTTC
>NA|NA|TRBV27|TRBJ1-1
CASSSSQGNTEAFF
TGTGCCAGCAGTTCCTCACAGGGGAACACTGAAGCTTTCTTT
>TRBD1|NA|TRBV5-1|TRBJ1-2
CASSLVSDRVLGSYGYTF
TGCGCCAGCAGCTTGGTCTCGGACAGGGTCCTAGGATCGTATGGCTACACCTTC
>TRBD2|NA|TRBV9|TRBJ2-7
CASSVGGLNFEQYF
TGTGCCAGCAGCGTAGGGGGACTAAACTTCGAGCAGTACTTC
>NA|NA|TRBV5-1|TRBJ2-3
CASSLRGRGFGTDTQYF
TGCGCCAGCAGCTTGAGGGGTCGGGGGTTCGGCACAGATACGCAGTATTTT
>NA|once|TRBV7-2|TRBJ2-7
CASSFSNSQGSYEQYF
TGTGCCAGCAGCTTCTCAAATAGTCAAGGCTCCTACGAGCAGTACTTC
>NA|NA|TRBV5-1|TRBJ2-1
CASSEGFHNEQFF
TGCGCCAGCAGCGAAGGATTTCACAATGAGCAGTTCTTC
>TRBD2|NA|TRBV4-2|TRBJ2-1
CASSLGLAGSYNEQFF
TGTGCCAGCAGCCTTGGGCTAGCGGGATCCTACAATGAGCAGTTCTTC
>TRBD1|NA|TRBV7-2|TRBJ1-2
CASTRTGNYGYTF
TGTGCCAGCACTAGGACAGGCAACTATGGCTACACCTTC
>NA|NA|TRBV6-5|TRBJ2-7
CASSYGPSYEQYF
TGTGCCAGCAGTTACGGCCCCTCCTACGAGCAGTACTTC
>TRBD1|few|TRBV7-8|TRBJ1-5
CASSSGQEGQPQHF
TGTGCCAGCAGCTCGGGACAGGAAGGACAGCCCCAGCATTTT